What follows describes a single TCR beta chain. Its target is not known. This sample is part of a study of identical twins. Overall study findings and caveats: Findings came from cross-sectional statistics, without long-term follow-up of donors. Insertion counts were lower in abundant cord blood beta clonotypes, a trend that memory repertoires did not show.

The CDR3 runs to 13 residues. Trimming cost V 2 bases and J 3 bases, with 4 bases left between them. Template switching (which added a universal primer site) was used, and cDNA carried unique molecular identifiers. A single record per CDR3 protein comes from TCRdb applying MiXCR to the 5' RACE reads. This sample has around 470,000 distinct CDR3 sequences; about 14% occur once, and the top ten carry about 0.54%. These data were also filed under a second study, of yellow fever vaccine responses in identical twins.

The sequence was obtained from a woman under 30 in good health. The chain recombines TRBV23-1 with TRBJ2-2; unclear D gene. TRBV23-1 is annotated as an ORF whose role is uncertain. The sequenced sample was CD4+ T cells sorted from blood. The CDR3 spells CASSQPYTGELFF. DNA for the CDR3: TGCGCCAGCAGTCAACCCTACACCGGGGAGCTGTTTTTT.